This T cell receptor beta chain was observed in a study of T cells after yellow fever vaccination. Findings and limits, study-wide: CD4 and CD8 compartments shared a small share of clonotypes. Though it reached lower strength, the secondary response hit its peak faster, day 5 versus 15. Booster sampling recovered most clones from primary vaccination (nearly 98% CD4, over 75% CD8).

Germline V gives CDR1 SGHRS, CDR2 YFSETQ. The CDR3 runs to 13 residues. The V end was cut by 0 bases, the J end by 3 bases, with 5 bases between. This clonotype has at least ten counts. Its target is unknown. TCRdb reprocessed the 5' RACE reads via MiXCR and lists one record per CDR3 protein. The table has fewer than 150,000 distinct CDR3 sequences, around 6.7% seen once; the top ten hold roughly 3%. Sequenced here: CD4+ T cells sorted from PBMCs, sampled around 45 days after the first yellow fever vaccination. The clonotype was recovered from a man aged 18 to 30 who received the YFV17D yellow fever vaccine. This sequence joins TRBV5-1 and TRBJ2-3; D not certain. The CDR3 DNA follows: TGCGCCAGCAGCTTGGGGGATACAGATACGCAGTATTTT. Amino acid sequence: CASSLGDTDTQYF.